This T cell receptor beta chain appears in the sequencing data of a study of T cell repertoires in cytomegalovirus infection. About the study: Both CMV infection and a matching HLA type were indicated by public TCR beta signatures. Regarding the study as a whole: Clonotypes of TCR beta that were HLA-C-restricted and CMV-specific dominated the ex vivo response.

The sample holds a few counts of this clonotype. The antigen is unknown. The trim removed 4 bases at V and 5 bases at J, leaving 10 bases unmatched. This CDR3 is built from 15 residues. CDR1 SGHAT and CDR2 FQNNGV come from the germline V gene. A single record per CDR3 protein comes from TCRdb applying MiXCR to the reads. The table lists about 920,000 distinct CDR3 sequences, 31% of them singletons. The chain recombines TRBV11-2 with TRBJ2-5; TRBD1 matches at 7 bases. The material was cultured CD8+ T cells from PBMCs, obtained from culture after CMV antigen stimulation. The sequence derives from a human donor in good health (CMV status not recorded). Some clones in this sample may be carry-over from other donors' samples. The DNA for the CDR3 is TGTGCCAGCAGCTCATCCGGGACAGAGTGGGAGACCCAGTACTTC. It encodes CASSSSGTEWETQYF.